This passage covers 28 T cell receptor beta chains from one sample sequenced in a study of cytomegalovirus exposure and HLA in healthy donors. PCR used 60 Vbeta primers and 13 Jbeta primers. Using immunoSEQ multiplex PCR, the repertoire was profiled, and TCRdb retains in-frame clones only, with some absent. The table lists around 80,000 clones, roughly 85% of them singletons. Material: PBMCs. The source is a female donor in good health and CMV-seronegative.

The chain joins TRBV4-2 to TRBJ2-1, with 7 bases fitting TRBD2. Trimming cost V 3 bases and J 8 bases; bases outside gene matches: 10. Germline V lookup: CDR1 LGHNA, CDR2 YNFKEQ. CDR3 size: 15 residues. The CDR3 reads CASSQGSGNTDEQFF. CDR3 bases: TGTGCCAGCAGCCAGGGCAGCGGGAATACAGATGAGCAGTTCTTC.

The V call is TRBV28, the J call TRBJ1-3; TRBD1 aligns across 7 bases. This CDR3 is built from 15 residues. With 6 bases clipped from V and 0 bases from J, the junction kept 5 bases outside the gene matches. Germline V lookup: CDR1 MDHEN, CDR2 SYDVKM. CDR3 sequence (DNA): TGTGCCAGCAGCTTGGGACAGACCTCTGGAAACACCATATATTTT. This codes for CASSLGQTSGNTIYF.

This chain uses TRBV7-9 with TRBJ2-1; 8 nucleotides line up with TRBD2. The CDR3 consists of 16 residues. Germline loops: CDR1 SEHNR, CDR2 FQNEAQ (reference sequence). V trimming: 6 bases; J trimming: 5 bases; junction bases outside the gene matches: 12. CDR3 nucleotides: TGTGCCAGCAGTTCTATGGGGCGGGGGGCTAACAATGAGCAGTTCTTC. It encodes CASSSMGRGANNEQFF.

J is TRBJ2-7 and V is TRBV28; 8 bases line up with TRBD2. The trim removed 4 bases at V and 2 bases at J, leaving 7 bases unmatched. Germline-derived CDR1 and CDR2 are MDHEN and SYDVKM. This CDR3 comprises 15 residues. The CDR3 region has the DNA TGTGCCAGCAGTTCCCCTCACGGGGGGGCCTACGAGCAGTACTTC. Protein product: CASSSPHGGAYEQYF. The full variable domain, its missing parts supplied by reference TRBV28 and TRBJ2-7, is DVKVTQSSRYLVKRTGEKVFLECVQDMDHENMFWYRQDPGLGLRLIYFSYDVKMKEKGDIPEGYSVSREKKERFSLILESASTNQTSMYLCASSSPHGGAYEQYFGPGTRLTVT.

This clone came up a few times. This likely comes from a read error, as the CDR3 has no conserved phenylalanine or tryptophan at its end. Because the CDR3's place on the DNA is in doubt, the DNA is left out and the CDR3 is given as listed by TCRdb. The chain recombines TRBV6-1 with TRBJ1-1; TRBD1, the D gene given by the table, was not confirmed from the DNA. The CDR3 numbers 10 amino acids, ends counted. The germline CDR1 and CDR2 sequences are MNHNS and SASEGT. This CDR3 reads CASSGNEGVY.

The chain combines TRBV29-1 with TRBJ1-2; D possibly corresponds to TRBD1 (5 bases). From germline, CDR1 is SQVTM and CDR2 ANQGSEA. There are 12 residues in the CDR3. Trimming took 7 bases from V and 0 from J, leaving 9 bases between them. The CDR3, as DNA: TGCAGCGGCAGGGTAGCTAACTATGGCTACACCTTC. Amino acids: CSGRVANYGYTF.

This rearrangement joins TRBV6-5 to TRBJ1-6, with TRBD1 matching over 9 bases. This CDR3 comprises 14 residues. Trimming took 6 bases from V and 5 from J; bases not matched to a gene: 2. Germline CDR1 MNHEY, CDR2 SVGAGI. CDR3 sequence (DNA): TGTGCCAGCAGACAGGGGGCGGATAATTCACCCCTCCACTTT. Its protein is CASRQGADNSPLHF.

The chain recombines TRBV19 with TRBJ2-7; 8 positions match TRBD2. Germline CDR1 is LNHDA and CDR2 is SQIVND (reference sequence). The trim removed 9 bases at V and 7 bases at J, leaving 8 bases unmatched. The CDR3 extends over 12 amino acids. Here the CDR3 DNA reads TGTGCCAGCCGGGGGGGGTTTGGGGAGCAGTACTTC. Translated: CASRGGFGEQYF.

The sample holds a few counts of this clone. V gene TRBV6-1 combines with J gene TRBJ1-1; maybe TRBD1 (6 bases). Germline CDR1 is MNHNS and CDR2 is SASEGT. V was shortened by 7 bases and J by 3 bases, with 12 bases between the two germline ends. The CDR3 is made up of 13 amino acids. The CDR3 region has the DNA TGTGCCAGCACCTTAGGACAGTACACTGAAGCTTTCTTT. Its translation: CASTLGQYTEAFF.

The chain joins TRBV7-9 to TRBJ2-3; possible D gene TRBD2, 5 bases. The CDR3 length is 16 residues. V lost 4 bases, J lost 1 base, and 15 bases lay in between. Germline V CDR1 and CDR2: SEHNR, FQNEAQ (reference sequence). CDR3 in DNA: TGTGCCAGCAGCTCCGAGGGCGGTATTGGCACAGATACGCAGTATTTT. This gives the protein CASSSEGGIGTDTQYF.

The chain joins TRBV19 to TRBJ1-2; no firm D call. The CDR3 has 14 residues. Per germline, CDR1 LNHDA and CDR2 SQIVND (reference sequence). The V end lost 3 bases, the J end lost 3 bases, and 11 bases lay between the germline ends. CDR3 nucleotide sequence: TGTGCCAGTAGTATCCCCGACACGGACTATGGCTACACCTTC. It yields the protein CASSIPDTDYGYTF.

The rearrangement joins TRBV6-5 to TRBJ2-3, with D possibly matching TRBD2 (7 bases). The germline CDR1 and CDR2 sequences are MNHEY and SVGAGI. CDR3 size: 15 residues. V was cut by 2 bases and J by 1 base, with 10 bases left in between. CDR3 residues: CASSYEGGGTDTQYF. CDR3 DNA: TGTGCCAGCAGTTACGAGGGGGGGGGCACAGATACGCAGTATTTT.

This chain connects TRBV2 to TRBJ2-3, with D possibly being TRBD2 (5 bases). Trimming took 4 bases from V and 3 from J, leaving 8 bases between them. Germline CDR1 SNHLY, CDR2 FYNNEI. There are 13 residues in the CDR3. The CDR3 loop reads CASSAGMTDTQYF. In DNA form, the CDR3 reads TGTGCCAGCAGTGCGGGGATGACAGATACGCAGTATTTT.

The chain couples TRBV28 to TRBJ1-2, with TRBD1 matching 7 bases. Germline lookup yields CDR1 MDHEN and CDR2 SYDVKM. Trimming took 7 bases from V and 4 from J; bases not matched to a gene: 9. The length of the CDR3 is 14 residues. The CDR3 protein is CASIYRDSAYGYTF. In nucleotides, the CDR3 is TGTGCCAGCATTTACCGGGACAGCGCCTATGGCTACACCTTC.

V and J are TRBV10-3 and TRBJ1-5; 7 nucleotides align to TRBD1. Looked up from germline, CDR1 is ENHRY and CDR2 is SYGVKD. With 1 base clipped from V and 5 bases from J, the junction kept 5 bases outside the gene matches. The CDR3 consists of 15 residues. In DNA, the CDR3 is TGTGCCATCAGTGAGTTGGACAGGCGCGATCAGCCCCAGCATTTT. It specifies CAISELDRRDQPQHF.

This clone turned up a few times. The genes are TRBV9 and TRBJ1-2, with D perhaps matching TRBD1 (6 bases). The CDR3 runs 14 residues. Germline lookup yields CDR1 SGDLS and CDR2 YYNGEE. Deletions cut 0 bases from V and 4 bases from J, with 10 bases between. CDR3 sequence reads: CASSVERQAYGYTF. The CDR3 DNA sequence: TGTGCCAGCAGCGTAGAACGACAGGCCTATGGCTACACCTTC.

In this sample, this clone turned up a few times. V gene TRBV2 combines with J gene TRBJ2-6; D not resolved. Trimming removed 5 bases at V and 2 bases at J, with 7 bases between. The CDR3 has 14 residues. CDR1 SNHLY and CDR2 FYNNEI come from the germline V gene. The CDR3 sequence is CASSTPAGANVLTF. In DNA, the CDR3 is TGTGCCAGCAGTACGCCGGCTGGGGCCAACGTCCTGACTTTC.

This chain links TRBV28 with TRBJ1-6, with D possibly TRBD1 on 5 matching bases. Germline CDR1 is MDHEN and CDR2 is SYDVKM. Trimming pared 3 bases from V and 6 bases from J, leaving 9 bases between. CDR3 length: 14 amino acids. The CDR3 DNA is TGTGCCAGCAGTTTGACCGGGGGTAATTCACCCCTCCACTTT. Protein product: CASSLTGGNSPLHF.

The gene calls are TRBV7-2 and TRBJ2-7; D might be TRBD2 (6 bases). V was trimmed by 1 base and J by 7 bases, leaving 11 bases between them. This CDR3 has 13 residues. The V gene's germline CDR1 is SGHTA and CDR2 FQGNSA. The CDR3 coding sequence is TGTGCCAGCAGCTTAGGGACTAATAGGGAGCAGTACTTC. As protein: CASSLGTNREQYF.

The genes are TRBV2 and TRBJ2-3, with D perhaps matching TRBD2 (6 bases). Germline V lookup: CDR1 SNHLY, CDR2 FYNNEI. The CDR3 covers 13 residues. Between the trimmed V and J ends, which lost 4 bases and 3 bases, there was a span of 8 bases. The CDR3 DNA follows: TGTGCCAGCAGTGGGAGGGTTACAGATACGCAGTATTTT. This gives the protein CASSGRVTDTQYF. The complete variable domain, with remaining parts taken from reference TRBV2 and TRBJ2-3, reads EPEVTQTPSHQVTQMGQEVILRCVPISNHLYFYWYRQILGQKVEFLVSFYNNEISEKSEIFDDQFSVERPDGSNFTLKIRSTKLEDSAMYFCASSGRVTDTQYFGPGTRLTVL.

The rearrangement uses TRBV19 and TRBJ1-3; tentative D call: TRBD1 (5 bases). The V end lost 8 bases, the J end lost 3 bases, and 8 bases lay between the germline ends. Germline V gene data show CDR1 as LNHDA and CDR2 as SQIVND (reference sequence). The CDR3 spans 12 residues. CDR3 sequence: CASGTRGNTIYF. As DNA, the CDR3 is TGTGCCAGTGGGACTCGTGGAAACACCATATATTTT.

The rearrangement uses TRBV30 and TRBJ2-1, with TRBD2 as a possible D gene (6 bases). The CDR3 length is 12 residues. Between the trimmed V and J ends, which lost 5 bases and 7 bases, there was a span of 12 bases. CDR1 is GTSNPN, CDR2 SVGIG, per germline (reference sequence). The CDR3 DNA reads as TGTGCCTGGCGGACTATAGGGAATGAGCAGTTCTTC. It is translated as CAWRTIGNEQFF.

The chain links TRBV6-4 to TRBJ1-5; D unresolved. Germline CDR1 is MRHNA and CDR2 is SNTAGT. V was trimmed by 3 bases and J by 4 bases, leaving 7 bases between them. The CDR3 has 13 residues. CDR3 loop: CASSEAENQPQHF. The CDR3 DNA reads TGTGCCAGCAGTGAGGCAGAAAATCAGCCCCAGCATTTT.

The chain is built from TRBV28 and TRBJ1-4; 11 bases map to TRBD1. The CDR3 contains 17 residues. The germline CDR1 and CDR2 sequences are MDHEN and SYDVKM. V trimming: 0 bases; J trimming: 1 base; junction bases outside the gene matches: 1. This CDR3 reads CASSLWGQGGTNEKLFF. The CDR3 DNA is TGTGCCAGCAGTTTATGGGGACAGGGGGGAACTAATGAAAAACTGTTTTTT.

V gene TRBV25-1 combines with J gene TRBJ2-5; D is uncertain. CDR1 MGHDK and CDR2 SYGVNS come from the germline V gene. The CDR3 totals 11 residues. Trimming left V 4 bases short and J 4 bases short, with 4 bases between. This chain's CDR3 is CASSALETQYF. The CDR3 bases are TGTGCCAGCAGTGCTCTAGAGACCCAGTACTTC.

The chain links TRBV6-1 to TRBJ1-6; D might be TRBD1 (5 bases). CDR1 and CDR2 from the germline V gene are MNHNS and SASEGT. CDR3 size: 13 residues. With 8 bases removed from V and 4 bases from J, the gap between germline ends came to 9 bases. For the CDR3, the DNA is TGTGCCAGCCTCACAGGTTATAATTCACCCCTCCACTTT. Protein: CASLTGYNSPLHF.

The chain couples TRBV7-3 to TRBJ2-3; no reliable D call. The CDR3 spans 14 residues. Germline CDR1 SGHTA, CDR2 FQGTGA. Trimming removed 2 bases at V and 2 bases at J, with 8 bases between. The CDR3 sequence is CASSLGDFTDTQYF. Written as DNA, the CDR3 is TGTGCCAGCAGCTTAGGAGATTTCACAGATACGCAGTATTTT.

The chain recombines TRBV6-4 with TRBJ2-7, with D tentatively TRBD1 (6 bases). The germline CDR1 and CDR2 sequences are MRHNA and SNTAGT. This CDR3 has 14 amino acids. Deletions cut 0 bases from V and 2 bases from J, with 8 bases between. CDR3 sequence: CASSDSQGTYEQYF. CDR3 DNA: TGTGCCAGCAGTGACTCGCAGGGGACCTACGAGCAGTACTTC.